These 8 T cell receptor delta chains share one sample of origin, sequenced in a study of gamma-delta chains in newborns, infants, children. TCRdb made new clone calls on the reads using CATT. The repertoire holds about 4,200 delta-chain clones, with about 38% as singletons. The specimen sequenced was blood. The receptors come from a child who received the measles vaccine.

By sample fraction, this clone is medium-sized (0.01 to 0.1%). This chain joins TRDV1 and TRDJ1; D is perhaps TRDD3 (6 bases). The CDR3 spans 19 residues. V was pared by 2 bases and J by 2 bases, with 24 bases between. Germline CDR1 TSWWSYY, CDR2 QGS. The CDR3 here is CALGEVYTKGTGSTDKLIF. CDR3 nucleotides: TGTGCTCTTGGGGAAGTCTACACTAAGGGTACTGGGAGTACCGATAAACTCATCTTT.

To note about this clone: The identical CDR3 is also encoded by other nucleotide sequences in the sample. The chain is built from TRDV3 and TRDJ1; 10 positions match TRDD3. Germline-derived CDR1 and CDR2 are TVYSNPD and GDNSRS (reference sequence). V shed 0 bases and J 0 bases; nucleotides not matched to a gene: 13. This CDR3 is 18 amino acids long. The CDR3 sequence: CAFRTGYWGIMYTDKLIF. As DNA, the CDR3 is TGTGCCTTTAGGACCGGTTACTGGGGGATCATGTACACCGATAAACTCATCTTT.

This chain links TRDV1 with TRDJ1; D is perhaps TRDD3 (6 bases). V was trimmed by 1 base and J by 6 bases, leaving 21 bases between them. Germline V lookup: CDR1 TSWWSYY, CDR2 QGS. This CDR3 region has 17 residues. Here the CDR3 DNA reads TGTGCTCTTGGGGAACCCCCTACGGTCTGGTGGGATAATAAACTCATCTTT. It specifies CALGEPPTVWWDNKLIF.

Note on this clone: With a much larger clone just one base away, this may be a read error. J is TRDJ3 and V is TRDV2, with 10 positions matching TRDD3. Losses at the gene ends were 0 bases for V and 1 base for J; bases not matched to a gene: 2. Germline CDR1 GEAIGNYY, CDR2 EKD. The CDR3 consists of 18 residues. The CDR3 spells CACDTGGYESWDTRQMFF. DNA for the CDR3: TGTGCCTGTGACACCGGGGGATACGAGTCCTGGGACACCCGACAGATGTTTTTC.

The CDR3 loop reads CAFGSYREPSAGGYATDKLIF. CDR3 in DNA: TGTGCCTTTGGCTCTTACCGCGAACCATCAGCTGGGGGATACGCGACCGATAAACTCATCTTT. The chain couples TRDV3 to TRDJ1; 12 bases match TRDD3. The J segment lost 2 bases and the V segment lost 2 bases, leaving 24 bases of the junction unmatched. This CDR3 spans 21 amino acids. The germline V gene has CDR1 TVYSNPD and CDR2 GDNSRS (reference sequence).

On this clone: The germline gene is not matched at one end of the junction; a read error may be the cause. This chain links TRDV1 with TRDJ1; 8 nucleotides agree with TRDD3. CDR3 length: 20 residues. Germline CDR1 and CDR2: TSWWSYY and QGS. The CDR3: CALGEPPGGLGARYTNKLIF. In DNA form, the CDR3 reads TGTGCTCTTGGGGAACCACCCGGCGGACTGGGGGCGAGGTACACCAATAAACTCATCTTT.

This clone was recorded a few times. The rearrangement links TRDV1 to TRDJ1; D gene unclear. The germline gives CDR1 TSWWSYY, CDR2 QGS. V lost 2 bases and J 0 bases, leaving 19 bases between the germline ends. This CDR3 has 18 residues. Here the CDR3 DNA reads TGTGCTCTTGGGGAAACGGTAAGGGAGAGGGTCAACACCGATAAACTCATCTTT. Translation gives CALGETVRERVNTDKLIF.

In this sample, this clone turned up a few times. The chain uses TRDV1 and TRDJ1; 7 nucleotides align to TRDD3. Germline assignment: CDR1 TSWWSYY and CDR2 QGS. The ends lost 2 bases at V and 0 bases at J; junction bases unmatched: 30. The CDR3 has 24 residues. In DNA, the CDR3 is TGTGCTCTTGGGGAATGGCGCGGTTTTCACTATTCCCTTTACTGGGGATCCCACACCGATAAACTCATCTTT. Amino acid sequence: CALGEWRGFHYSLYWGSHTDKLIF.